Presented here are 12 T cell receptor beta chains from one specimen sequenced in a study of blood T cell repertoires in COVID-19. Sequencing was performed with immunoSEQ multiplex PCR; in TCRdb, only in-frame clones are kept and a portion is missing. The sample comprises 200,000 to 250,000 clones, roughly 84% of which are singletons, and 7.4% rests with the top ten. The sample consisted of peripheral blood. The receptors here all came from a woman aged 45-59 years with acute or convalescent COVID-19.

V is TRBV28 and J is TRBJ1-2; 7 positions match TRBD1. This CDR3 comprises 14 residues. Per germline, CDR1 MDHEN and CDR2 SYDVKM. J gave up 3 bases and V 8 bases, and 9 bases lay outside the gene matches. CDR3 in DNA: TGTGCCAGCCGAAAGGGGGCGGTGGACTATGGCTACACCTTC. Its protein is CASRKGAVDYGYTF.

The rearrangement joins TRBV29-1 to TRBJ2-7; 7 positions agree with TRBD2. Germline values: CDR1 SQVTM, CDR2 ANQGSEA. Losses at the gene ends were 6 bases for V and 3 bases for J; bases not matched to a gene: 5. The CDR3 is 12 residues long. CDR3: CSVWGEGYEQYF. CDR3 bases: TGCAGCGTGTGGGGGGAGGGCTACGAGCAGTACTTC.

The chain joins TRBV24-1 to TRBJ2-5; 7 nucleotides agree with TRBD1. With 1 base clipped from V and 4 bases from J, the junction kept 2 bases outside the gene matches. CDR3 length: 14 residues. The germline V gene encodes CDR1 KGHDR and CDR2 SFDVKD. The CDR3 DNA sequence: TGTGCCACCAGTGATTTACAGGGGTCAGAGACCCAGTACTTC. This encodes CATSDLQGSETQYF.

This chain links TRBV5-5 with TRBJ2-7; 8 bases line up with TRBD2. CDR3 length: 15 residues. Trimming cost V 0 bases and J 5 bases; bases outside gene matches: 7. The germline V gene has CDR1 SGHKS and CDR2 YYEKEE (reference sequence). The CDR3 region has the DNA TGTGCCAGCAGCTTGGCCGGGGGGGCGGTCCACGAGCAGTACTTC. Amino acid sequence: CASSLAGGAVHEQYF.

A remark on this clone: This CDR3 is also generated by other DNA sequences in the sample. V and J are TRBV27 and TRBJ2-1; the D gene is possibly TRBD1 (5 bases). CDR3 length equals 15 residues. From germline, CDR1 is MNHEY and CDR2 SMNVEV (reference sequence). The V end lost 2 bases, the J end lost 2 bases, and 10 bases lay between the germline ends. Written as DNA, the CDR3 is TGTGCCAGCAGTTTAGGGCAGGGTGCCTACAATGAGCAGTTCTTC. Protein product: CASSLGQGAYNEQFF.

To note about this clone: In the same sample, other DNA sequences code for this CDR3. The V call is TRBV5-1, the J call TRBJ1-2; 7 bases agree with TRBD1. Germline V gene lookup returns CDR1 SGHRS and CDR2 YFSETQ. The V segment lost 4 bases and the J segment 4 bases; nucleotides outside the gene matches: 4. The CDR3 has 13 residues. In DNA, the CDR3 is TGCGCCAGCAGCGTGGGACAGTCCTATGGCTACACCTTC. As protein: CASSVGQSYGYTF.

The chain is built from TRBV5-1 and TRBJ2-7, with a weak D call TRBD1 (5 bases). V was cut by 2 bases and J by 3 bases, with 9 bases left in between. Germline-derived CDR1 and CDR2 are SGHRS and YFSETQ. The CDR3 is made up of 13 amino acids. The CDR3 is CASSFDRGYEQYF. The CDR3 DNA reads as TGCGCCAGCAGCTTCGATAGGGGCTACGAGCAGTACTTC.

This clone was observed a single time. J is TRBJ2-2 and V is TRBV5-6; TRBD2 agrees at 8 bases. The CDR3 length is 14 residues. The V and J ends lost 4 bases and 12 bases, in that order; junction bases with no gene match: 11. Looked up from germline, CDR1 is SGHDT and CDR2 is YYEEEE. CDR3 residues: CASSPGLVSWKLFF. The CDR3 region has the DNA TGTGCCAGCAGCCCGGGACTAGTGAGCTGGAAGCTGTTTTTT.

This clone was recorded once. The chain links TRBV13 to TRBJ1-1; the D is unclear. The germline CDR1 and CDR2 sequences are PRHDT and FYEKMQ (reference sequence). The CDR3 covers 18 residues. V was clipped by 5 bases and J by 4 bases, with 26 bases between them. The CDR3 DNA is TGTGCCAGCAGCCGGTCACCAAAGCTTCAAGCTGAACGCACTGAAGCTTTCTTT. Translation: CASSRSPKLQAERTEAFF.

The table lists this clone with a count of one. The chain uses TRBV3-1 (or the pseudogene TRBV3-2) and TRBJ2-7, with 8 bases identical to TRBD1. With V trimmed by 3 bases and J by 2 bases, 3 bases remained unmatched. Germline V gene lookup returns CDR1 LGHDT and CDR2 YNNKEL (reference sequence). The CDR3 runs 14 residues. CDR3 sequence reads: CASSQGTGPYEQYF. The CDR3 nucleotides read TGTGCCAGCAGCCAGGGGACAGGACCCTACGAGCAGTACTTC.

The chain employs TRBV5-1 and TRBJ1-5, with D unclear. This CDR3 spans 14 amino acids. Germline loops: CDR1 SGHRS, CDR2 YFSETQ. The V gene lost 2 bases and the J gene lost 2 bases, with 8 bases spanning the gap. The CDR3 reads CASSLGGGNQPQHF. The CDR3 DNA reads TGCGCCAGCAGCTTAGGCGGTGGCAATCAGCCCCAGCATTTT.

The V gene is TRBV4-1, the J gene TRBJ2-1, with a weak D call TRBD2 (6 bases). From germline, CDR1 is MGHRA and CDR2 YSYEKL. CDR3 size: 15 residues. Trimming pared 1 base from V and 8 bases from J, leaving 15 bases between. CDR3 sequence: CASSQVEEGRDEQFF. The DNA for the CDR3 is TGCGCCAGCAGCCAAGTAGAGGAGGGCCGGGATGAGCAGTTCTTC.